What follows are 28 T cell receptor beta chains derived from one specimen sequenced in a study of cytomegalovirus exposure and HLA in healthy donors. In the PCR, 60 Vbeta and 13 Jbeta primers were used. TCRdb's table, derived via immunoSEQ multiplex PCR, lists solely in-frame clones and lacks some. Among around 140,000 clones listed, around nine tenths were seen once. The sequenced material came from PBMCs. The receptors stem from a woman under 40 in good health and CMV-seronegative.

V and J are TRBV6-5 and TRBJ2-7; 11 bases are shared with TRBD2. Trimming took 6 bases from V and 4 from J; bases not matched to a gene: 8. Germline V gene sequence: CDR1 MNHEY, CDR2 SVGAGI. The CDR3 extends over 15 amino acids. CDR3 sequence: CASSVTSGSSYEQYF. For the CDR3, the DNA is TGTGCCAGCAGCGTCACTAGCGGGAGTAGTTACGAGCAGTACTTC.

The V call is TRBV4-2, the J call TRBJ2-5; a weak D match, TRBD2 (5 bases). V gave up 4 bases and J gave up 2 bases, with 14 bases separating them. The CDR3 spans 15 residues. Germline loops: CDR1 LGHNA, CDR2 YNFKEQ. CDR3 DNA: TGTGCCAGCAGCCCCAGAGGGCAGTATCAAGAGACCCAGTACTTC. Translation: CASSPRGQYQETQYF.

The chain joins TRBV18 to TRBJ2-7, with 7 bases fitting TRBD1. This CDR3 region has 14 residues. CDR1 and CDR2 (germline): KGHSH, LQKENI. J was trimmed by 4 bases and V by 3 bases; bases with no gene match: 6. CDR3 nucleotides: TGTGCCAGCTCACCGGGACAGCTTATTTACGAGCAGTACTTC. Protein product: CASSPGQLIYEQYF.

The V call is TRBV29-1, the J call TRBJ2-6, with D possibly matching TRBD2 (6 bases). The germline gives CDR1 SQVTM, CDR2 ANQGSEA. The CDR3 consists of 15 residues. Trimming removed 6 bases at V and 0 bases at J, with 12 bases between. DNA of the CDR3: TGCAGCGTCATGACTAGGCCCTCTGGGGCCAACGTCCTGACTTTC. This translates into CSVMTRPSGANVLTF.

The J gene is TRBJ1-3, the V gene TRBV6-1, with 7 bases matching TRBD1. The germline gives CDR1 MNHNS, CDR2 SASEGT. The CDR3 extends over 15 amino acids. V shed 5 bases, J shed 3 bases, and the junction held 7 bases outside the gene matches. Here the CDR3 reads CASSQPGGGGNTIYF. In nucleotides, the CDR3 is TGTGCCAGCAGTCAACCAGGGGGTGGTGGAAACACCATATATTTT.

V and J are TRBV6-5 and TRBJ1-1; perhaps TRBD1 as D (5 bases). This CDR3 region has 13 residues. Trimming cost V 6 bases and J 4 bases, with 12 bases left between them. CDR1 is MNHEY, CDR2 SVGAGI, per germline. CDR3 amino acids: CASRPEQVTEAFF. The DNA of the CDR3 is TGTGCCAGCAGACCCGAACAGGTCACTGAAGCTTTCTTT.

The gene calls are TRBV19 and TRBJ1-5; D gene ambiguous. This CDR3 comprises 16 residues. The V gene lost 1 base and the J gene lost 0 bases, with 10 bases spanning the gap. The germline V gene encodes CDR1 LNHDA and CDR2 SQIVND (reference sequence). The CDR3 is CASSIGWQYSNQPQHF. The CDR3 nucleotides read TGTGCCAGTAGTATAGGTTGGCAGTATAGCAATCAGCCCCAGCATTTT.

This chain uses TRBV19 with TRBJ2-7; tentatively, D is TRBD1 (6 bases). The CDR3 length is 14 residues. V lost 4 bases to trimming and J lost 3 bases, with 13 bases between them. Germline assignment: CDR1 LNHDA and CDR2 SQIVND (reference sequence). The CDR3 DNA is TGTGCCAGTAGTACCAGACAGGCCAACTACGAGCAGTACTTC. Amino acid sequence: CASSTRQANYEQYF.

V is TRBV28 and J is TRBJ1-2, with unresolved D. The germline V and J ends were trimmed by 4 bases and 7 bases, with 16 bases remaining between them. CDR1 MDHEN and CDR2 SYDVKM come from the germline V gene. CDR3 length: 14 amino acids. CDR3 sequence reads: CASSSAGVRGGYTF. DNA of the CDR3: TGTGCCAGCAGTTCCGCCGGGGTCCGGGGTGGCTACACCTTC.

The J gene is TRBJ1-2, the V gene TRBV29-1; unclear D gene. Germline CDR1 reads SQVTM; CDR2 reads ANQGSEA. Deletions cut 3 bases from V and 2 bases from J, with 7 bases between. This CDR3 is built from 12 residues. The DNA for the CDR3 is TGCAGCGTTGACTTGTTAAACTATGGCTACACCTTC. It encodes CSVDLLNYGYTF.

The rearrangement joins TRBV27 to TRBJ1-5; D may be TRBD1 (6 bases). Deletions cut 1 base from V and 1 base from J, with 14 bases between. CDR1 is MNHEY, CDR2 SMNVEV, per germline (reference sequence). The CDR3 is 17 residues long. The CDR3 spells CASSLYGGPSSNQPQHF. Written as DNA, the CDR3 is TGTGCCAGCAGTTTATATGGGGGCCCCTCGAGCAATCAGCCCCAGCATTTT.

The chain couples TRBV4-1 to TRBJ1-2, with 9 positions matching TRBD1. Germline CDR1 is MGHRA and CDR2 is YSYEKL. Trimming removed 0 bases from V and 3 bases from J; junction bases left unmatched: 5. CDR3 length: 16 amino acids. CDR3 in DNA: TGCGCCAGCAGCCAAGAAGGGGGACAGGGCCACTATGGCTACACCTTC. It is translated as CASSQEGGQGHYGYTF.

This chain links TRBV18 with TRBJ2-5; 9 positions agree with TRBD1. With V trimmed by 6 bases and J by 5 bases, 10 bases remained unmatched. The germline V gene encodes CDR1 KGHSH and CDR2 LQKENI. This CDR3 spans 15 amino acids. DNA for the CDR3: TGTGCCAGCTCCCCCACCGGGACAGGGATCGAGACCCAGTACTTC. Its protein product is CASSPTGTGIETQYF. The full variable domain, rest sourced from reference TRBV18 and TRBJ2-5, is NAGVMQNPRHLVRRRGQEARLRCSPMKGHSHVYWYRQLPEEGLKFMVYLQKENIIDESGMPKERFSAEFPKEGPSILRIQQVVRGDSAAYFCASSPTGTGIETQYFGPGTRLLVL.

V is TRBV12-5 and J is TRBJ2-3; a weak D match, TRBD1 (6 bases). The CDR3 has 17 residues. Germline lookup yields CDR1 LGHNT and CDR2 FRNRAP. Trimming stripped 1 base from V and 1 base from J, with 15 bases between. The CDR3 sequence: CASGLGGVGGGTDTQYF. The CDR3 region has the DNA TGTGCTAGTGGTTTGGGAGGGGTAGGGGGAGGCACAGATACGCAGTATTTT.

The chain employs TRBV4-3 and TRBJ2-1, with D perhaps TRBD2 (6 bases). This CDR3 is 15 amino acids long. Germline-derived CDR1 and CDR2 are LGHNA and YSLEER. V gave up 4 bases and J gave up 7 bases, with 17 bases separating them. As DNA, the CDR3 is TGCGCCAGCAGCCTCCACTGGCGGGATGGTAATGAGCAGTTCTTC. It translates to CASSLHWRDGNEQFF.

The CDR3 sequence: CASSEQWRDPNTQYF. CDR3 sequence (DNA): TGTGCCAGCAGCGAACAATGGAGAGACCCAAATACGCAGTATTTT. The chain is built from TRBV7-9 and TRBJ2-3; no clear D gene. The germline V and J ends were trimmed by 5 bases and 7 bases, with 19 bases remaining between them. Germline V gene lookup returns CDR1 SEHNR and CDR2 FQNEAQ (reference sequence). The CDR3 totals 15 residues.

This clone was recorded only once. DNA of the CDR3: TGTGCCAGCAGTGTTTCTTTTAGCGGGAATGAGCAGTTCTTC. It is translated as CASSVSFSGNEQFF. J is TRBJ2-1 and V is TRBV28, with TRBD2 matching over 7 bases. Germline CDR1 and CDR2: MDHEN and SYDVKM. The CDR3 covers 14 residues. V lost 5 bases and J lost 7; bases outside the gene matches: 8. Filled out from reference TRBV28 and TRBJ2-1, the complete variable domain reads DVKVTQSSRYLVKRTGEKVFLECVQDMDHENMFWYRQDPGLGLRLIYFSYDVKMKEKGDIPEGYSVSREKKERFSLILESASTNQTSMYLCASSVSFSGNEQFFGPGTRLTVL.

This clone was counted between two and nine times. The chain couples TRBV4-3 to TRBJ1-1; tentatively, D is TRBD1 (6 bases). V lost 5 bases to trimming and J lost 4 bases, with 11 bases between them. Germline-derived CDR1 and CDR2 are LGHNA and YSLEER. The CDR3 is made up of 13 amino acids. The CDR3, as DNA: TGCGCCAGCAGCGCCCGGGACACCACTGAAGCTTTCTTT. Protein: CASSARDTTEAFF.

Note on this clone: An end of the junction differs from the germline gene, which may be a read error. This chain connects TRBV7-9 to TRBJ2-3; 8 bases are shared with TRBD2. Germline V gene lookup returns CDR1 SEHNR and CDR2 FQNEAQ (reference sequence). The CDR3 contains 16 residues. Here the CDR3 DNA reads TGTTCCAGCAGCTTATACCGGGGGGGGAGCACAGATACGCAGTATTTT. As protein: CSSSLYRGGSTDTQYF.

The gene calls are TRBV27 and TRBJ2-5; perhaps TRBD1 as D (6 bases). V shed 8 bases and J shed 1 base, with 8 bases lying between them. The CDR3 sequence is 12 residues long. Germline-derived CDR1 and CDR2 are MNHEY and SMNVEV (reference sequence). The CDR3 DNA reads TGTGCCAGCCAGGGGATCCAAGAGACCCAGTACTTC. Residues: CASQGIQETQYF.

The chain has TRBV10-3 and TRBJ2-7; the D gene is possibly TRBD1 (6 bases). The CDR3 has 14 residues. Germline-derived CDR1 and CDR2 are ENHRY and SYGVKD. Trimming removed 3 bases from V and 4 bases from J, with 13 bases in between. The DNA for the CDR3 is TGTGCCATCAGTGAAGTTCACAGGGTATACGAGCAGTACTTC. This sequence encodes CAISEVHRVYEQYF.

V is TRBV6-1 and J is TRBJ1-1; D may be TRBD1 (6 bases). Trimming left V 11 bases short and J 1 base short, with 17 bases between. Per germline, CDR1 MNHNS and CDR2 SASEGT. The CDR3 runs 14 residues. CDR3 bases: TGTGCCGCCCACCCGGTCAGGGGGAACACTGAAGCTTTCTTT. It encodes CAAHPVRGNTEAFF.

The chain joins TRBV4-1 to TRBJ2-1; D not resolved. The CDR3 covers 11 residues. The V end lost 6 bases, the J end lost 6 bases, and 6 bases lay between the germline ends. Germline loops: CDR1 MGHRA, CDR2 YSYEKL. CDR3: CASSHSNEQFF. CDR3 bases: TGCGCCAGCAGTCACAGCAATGAGCAGTTCTTC.

V is TRBV6-4 and J is TRBJ2-3; 7 bases fit TRBD2. V lost 4 bases, J lost 1 base, and 5 bases stayed unmatched. The CDR3 is 15 amino acids. The V gene's germline CDR1 is MRHNA and CDR2 SNTAGT. The CDR3 loop reads CASSVMAGGTDTQYF. The CDR3, as DNA: TGTGCCAGCAGTGTCATGGCGGGGGGCACAGATACGCAGTATTTT.

This chain joins TRBV7-2 and TRBJ1-1, with no clear D. Trimming removed 3 bases at V and 1 base at J, with 6 bases between. The CDR3 has 13 residues. The germline CDR1 and CDR2 sequences are SGHTA and FQGNSA. The CDR3 bases are TGTGCCAGCAGCTTCCGAGGGAACACTGAAGCTTTCTTT. This translates into CASSFRGNTEAFF.

V gene TRBV4-1 combines with J gene TRBJ2-5; perhaps TRBD2 as D (5 bases). Trimming cost V 0 bases and J 5 bases, with 10 bases left between them. The CDR3 runs 14 residues. From germline, CDR1 is MGHRA and CDR2 YSYEKL. CDR3 nucleotides: TGCGCCAGCAGCCAAGATGGTAGGAGGGAGACCCAGTACTTC. It encodes CASSQDGRRETQYF.

CDR3 in amino acids: CASSRSGTAYEQYF. The CDR3 region has the DNA TGTGCCAGCAGCCGTAGCGGGACGGCCTACGAGCAGTACTTC. The V call is TRBV5-4, the J call TRBJ2-7, with 8 bases aligning to TRBD2. V was pared by 4 bases and J by 2 bases, with 5 bases of the junction left unmatched. The CDR3 contains 14 residues. Germline V gives CDR1 SGHNT, CDR2 YYREEE (reference sequence).

Comment on this clone: The CDR3 ends on some other residue instead of the conserved phenylalanine or tryptophan, so this is likely a read error. The V call is TRBV4-1, the J call TRBJ1-1; D ambiguous. Germline V gives CDR1 MGHRA, CDR2 YSYEKL. Trimming took off 1 base at V and 6 bases at J, with 9 bases between the two ends. This CDR3 is built from 13 residues. This CDR3 is CASSQVTRAEAFL. In DNA, the CDR3 is TGCGCCAGCAGCCAAGTTACTAGGGCTGAAGCTTTCCTT.